This T cell receptor beta chain was captured in a study of blood T cells in healthy people across ages. Study-level findings and limits: With unsorted PBMCs, a conclusive comparison of naive versus antigen-experienced cells was not possible.

The CDR3 is 14 residues long. Between the trimmed V and J ends, which lost 7 bases and 4 bases, there was a span of 16 bases. In germline, CDR1 is SNHLY, CDR2 FYNNEI. Then a second PCR, running roughly 7 to 11 cycles, was carried out with a sample-barcoded 5' primer and a J-beta primer mix. TCRdb re-analysed the 5' RACE reads in MiXCR, keeping a single row per CDR3 protein. The data contain just under 900,000 distinct CDR3 sequences, roughly 26% of them singletons. In the case of this clonotype: The antigen remains undetermined.

This TCR came from a woman of 80 years or more in good health. Sequencing was done on a sample of blood. The chain joins TRBV2 to TRBJ2-5, with D unresolved. The CDR3 here is CASTRQGLRETQYF. For the CDR3, the DNA is TGTGCCAGCACTAGACAAGGGCTGAGAGAGACCCAGTACTTC.